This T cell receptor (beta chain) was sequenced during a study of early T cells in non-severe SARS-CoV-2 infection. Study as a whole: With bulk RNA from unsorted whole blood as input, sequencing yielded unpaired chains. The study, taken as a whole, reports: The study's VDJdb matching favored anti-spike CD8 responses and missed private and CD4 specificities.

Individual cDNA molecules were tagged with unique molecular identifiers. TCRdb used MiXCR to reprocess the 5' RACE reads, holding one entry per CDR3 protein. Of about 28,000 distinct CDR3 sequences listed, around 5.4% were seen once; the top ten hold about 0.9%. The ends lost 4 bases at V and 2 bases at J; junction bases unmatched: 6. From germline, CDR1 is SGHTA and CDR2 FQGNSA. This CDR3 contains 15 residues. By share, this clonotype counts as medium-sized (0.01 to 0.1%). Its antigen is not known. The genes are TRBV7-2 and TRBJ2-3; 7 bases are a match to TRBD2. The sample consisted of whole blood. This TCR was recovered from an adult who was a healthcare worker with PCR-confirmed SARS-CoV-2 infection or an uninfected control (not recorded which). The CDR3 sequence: CASSSGTISTDTQYF. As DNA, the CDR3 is TGTGCCAGCAGCTCGGGGACTATCTCCACAGATACGCAGTATTTT.